This T cell receptor beta chain was recorded in a study of shared clonotypes between healthy human individuals. Sequenced by immunoSEQ multiplex PCR; TCRdb stores in-frame clones only, minus some. The sample yields 950,000 to 1,100,000 clones, approximately 80% seen once. Germline CDR1 is SGHAT and CDR2 is FQNNGV. The length of the CDR3 is 13 residues. Trimming removed 0 bases from V and 8 bases from J, with 10 bases in between. Concerning this clone itself: No antigen is known for it.

Study results and limitations: An expected dependence of interdonor clonotype sharing on sequencing depth was noted.

The receptor was isolated from a man between 18 and 29 years old in good health. Some clones in this sample may be carry-over from other donors' samples. The sequenced sample consisted of memory CD4+ T cells from PBMCs. The subset here: CD45RA-negative fraction. The chain combines TRBV11-2 with TRBJ1-2, with D uncertain. The CDR3 nucleotides read TGTGCCAGCAGCTTAGACCCACAACAAGGCTACACCTTC. It specifies CASSLDPQQGYTF.